Below are 11 T cell receptor beta chains sequenced from a single sample in a study of blood T cell repertoires in COVID-19. Here immunoSEQ multiplex PCR was the method, and the copy in TCRdb shows in-frame clones only, minus some. The sample has roughly 80,000 clones, nearly 90% seen once. The source material was peripheral blood. The receptor set was obtained from a woman of 80 years or more with acute or convalescent COVID-19.

The chain carries TRBV5-1 and TRBJ1-2, with TRBD1 identical over 8 bases. CDR3 length equals 13 residues. V lost 5 bases and J lost 7; bases outside the gene matches: 7. Germline CDR1 reads SGHRS; CDR2 reads YFSETQ. Here the CDR3 reads CASSLTGDGGYTF. The CDR3 DNA reads as TGCGCCAGCAGTTTGACAGGGGATGGTGGCTACACCTTC.

DNA for the CDR3: TGTGCCAGCAGCTTAGGGCCCAACAGGGACACTGAAGCTTTCTTT. Protein: CASSLGPNRDTEAFF. This chain connects TRBV7-2 to TRBJ1-1; D is possibly TRBD1 (6 bases). The ends were cut back, 1 base at V and 3 bases at J, with 12 bases in the middle. CDR3 length: 15 amino acids. Germline V CDR1 and CDR2: SGHTA, FQGNSA.

The chain carries TRBV5-1 and TRBJ1-1, with D possibly TRBD1 on 5 matching bases. Trimming took off 3 bases at V and 4 bases at J, with 13 bases between the two ends. The germline V gene has CDR1 SGHRS and CDR2 YFSETQ. This CDR3 has 14 amino acids. Here the CDR3 DNA reads TGCGCCAGCAGCTGGCCGGGGGGAGGCACTGAAGCTTTCTTT. Translated, it gives CASSWPGGGTEAFF. The variable domain in full, completed from reference TRBV5-1 and TRBJ1-1, reads KAGVTQTPRYLIKTRGQQVTLSCSPISGHRSVSWYQQTPGQGLQFLFEYFSETQRNKGNFPGRFSGRQFSNSRSEMNVSTLELGDSALYLCASSWPGGGTEAFFGQGTRLTVV.

The J gene is TRBJ2-2, the V gene TRBV19; D might be TRBD2 (5 bases). This CDR3 region has 15 residues. The V gene lost 7 bases and the J gene lost 4 bases, with 16 bases spanning the gap. Germline CDR1 LNHDA, CDR2 SQIVND (reference sequence). In nucleotides, the CDR3 is TGTGCCAGTATCCCCGATGGAGGAGCCACCGGGGAGCTGTTTTTT. Protein sequence: CASIPDGGATGELFF.

The genes are TRBV2 and TRBJ1-5; D gene uncertain. CDR3 size: 13 residues. Germline CDR1 is SNHLY and CDR2 is FYNNEI. V was pared by 7 bases and J by 5 bases, with 12 bases between. CDR3 in DNA: TGTGCCAGCACATTGAGACACGATCAGCCCCAGCATTTT. It is translated as CASTLRHDQPQHF.

The rearrangement uses TRBV5-1 and TRBJ1-2; TRBD1 is a possible D gene (6 bases). This CDR3 region has 13 residues. Looked up from germline, CDR1 is SGHRS and CDR2 is YFSETQ. The V and J ends lost 7 bases and 2 bases respectively, with 12 bases between them. The CDR3 nucleotides read TGCGCCAGCCGAATAGACAGGAACTATGGCTACACCTTC. Translation gives CASRIDRNYGYTF.

The chain is built from TRBV15 and TRBJ2-3; 8 bases are a match to TRBD2. Per the germline V gene, CDR1 is LNHNV and CDR2 is YYDKDF (reference sequence). V lost 4 bases and J lost 1; bases outside the gene matches: 4. The CDR3 covers 15 residues. The CDR3 region has the DNA TGTGCCACCAGCAACGGCGGGGGGCGCACAGATACGCAGTATTTT. Protein sequence: CATSNGGGRTDTQYF. The full variable domain, rest sourced from reference TRBV15 and TRBJ2-3, is DAMVIQNPRYQVTQFGKPVTLSCSQTLNHNVMYWYQQKSSQAPKLLFHYYDKDFNNEADTPDNFQSRRPNTSFCFLDIRSPGLGDTAMYLCATSNGGGRTDTQYFGPGTRLTVL.

This chain connects TRBV12-3 or TRBV12-4 to TRBJ1-1; no clear D. The V gene lost 6 bases and the J gene lost 8 bases, with 13 bases spanning the gap. This CDR3 region has 12 residues. CDR3 nucleotide sequence: TGTGCCAGCAGCCGAACACCAGGCGAAGCTTTCTTT. This translates into CASSRTPGEAFF.

The rearrangement joins TRBV20-1 to TRBJ1-6; D uncertain. CDR3 length equals 12 residues. CDR1 and CDR2 (germline): DFQATT, SNEGSKA (reference sequence). The V and J ends lost 3 bases and 7 bases respectively, with 7 bases between them. CDR3 sequence reads: CSASVSNSPLHF. CDR3 sequence (DNA): TGCAGTGCTAGTGTGAGCAATTCACCCCTCCACTTT.

This clone appeared a single time. This chain connects TRBV2 to TRBJ2-2, with D tentatively TRBD1 (6 bases). The germline V gene has CDR1 SNHLY and CDR2 FYNNEI. The CDR3 loop spans 13 amino acids. V was shortened by 6 bases and J by 5 bases, with 10 bases between the two germline ends. The CDR3 bases are TGTGCCAGCAGAACAGGGAGAACCGGGGAGCTGTTTTTT. Its protein is CASRTGRTGELFF.

V and J are TRBV6-2 or TRBV6-3 and TRBJ1-5, with a tentative D call TRBD1 (6 bases). This CDR3 is 14 amino acids long. V was pared by 6 bases and J by 7 bases, with 16 bases between. The germline V gene encodes CDR1 MNHEY and CDR2 SVGEGT. CDR3 loop: CASSSPGGGQPQHF. The DNA of the CDR3 is TGTGCCAGCAGCAGTCCTGGGGGGGGCCAGCCCCAGCATTTT.